This is a list of T cell receptor beta chains from one sample in a study of technical replicates of blood from a few donors. The method was immunoSEQ multiplex PCR; TCRdb's version includes in-frame clones alone and lacks a portion of them. Of under 110,000 clones detected, roughly 95% appear once; the ten largest clones hold approximately 0.21%. The sequencing input was T cells isolated from PBMCs. The source of these receptors is a human donor in good health. Each CDR3 is given with its conserved first and last residue. D genes are given only for firm matches. Expanded clones get a size class; other rows say once, few or many, or leave the size out.

clone_size j_call v_call d_call cdr3_aa cdr3_nt
once TRBJ2-5 TRBV11-2 NA CASSTPQGQETQYF TGTGCCAGCAGCACACCCCAGGGCCAAGAGACCCAGTACTTC
NA TRBJ2-3 TRBV7-2 NA CASSFNPFRHPSTDTQYF TGTGCCAGCAGCTTTAATCCATTCAGGCATCCTAGCACAGATACGCAGTATTTT
NA TRBJ2-1 TRBV7-7 NA CASSPTLGTNEQFF TGTGCCAGCAGCCCGACCCTAGGGACTAATGAGCAGTTCTTC
NA TRBJ1-5 TRBV2 TRBD1 CASHGTDNQPQHF TGTGCCAGCCACGGGACAGATAATCAGCCCCAGCATTTT
NA TRBJ2-7 TRBV6-5 NA CASSYSTGRAYEQYF TGTGCCAGCAGTTACTCGACAGGTCGGGCCTACGAGCAGTACTTC
NA TRBJ1-2 TRBV4-1 TRBD1 CASSQGGQGVYGYTF TGCGCCAGCAGCCAAGGAGGACAGGGGGTATATGGCTACACCTTC
NA TRBJ2-7 TRBV7-9 TRBD1 CASSLVRDRGLSQYF TGTGCCAGCAGCTTAGTCCGGGACAGGGGGCTATCGCAGTACTTC
NA TRBJ1-1 TRBV6-1 NA CASRSGNTEAFF TGTGCCAGCAGAAGCGGGAACACTGAAGCTTTCTTT
NA TRBJ2-2 TRBV4-2 TRBD2 CASSPLGLALNTGELFF TGTGCCAGCAGCCCTCTCGGACTAGCGCTTAACACCGGGGAGCTGTTTTTT
NA TRBJ2-7 TRBV29-1 TRBD2 CSVGLAGGLEQYF TGCAGCGTCGGACTAGCGGGAGGTCTCGAGCAGTACTTC
NA TRBJ2-3 TRBV4-1 TRBD2 CASSQDAGVSTDTQYF TGCGCCAGCAGCCAAGATGCGGGAGTGAGCACAGATACGCAGTATTTT
NA TRBJ2-3 TRBV28 NA CASSLVEVDTDTQYF TGTGCCAGCAGTTTGGTCGAGGTGGATACAGATACGCAGTATTTT
NA TRBJ1-1 TRBV7-9 NA CASSGGRTDTEAFF TGTGCCAGCAGCGGTGGGAGGACGGACACTGAAGCTTTCTTT
NA TRBJ2-7 TRBV5-1 NA CASSLAQGNYEQYF TGCGCCAGCAGCTTGGCACAGGGAAACTACGAGCAGTACTTC
NA TRBJ2-7 TRBV19 NA CASSIDLSGSDSYEQYF TGTGCCAGTAGTATAGATCTATCGGGATCTGATTCCTACGAGCAGTACTTC
NA TRBJ2-7 TRBV28 NA CASSPGYEQYF TGTGCCAGCAGTCCGGGCTACGAGCAGTACTTC
NA TRBJ2-1 TRBV2 TRBD2 CASSVLAVSSYNEQFF TGTGCCAGCAGTGTTCTAGCGGTTAGCTCCTACAATGAGCAGTTCTTC
NA TRBJ2-3 TRBV7-2 TRBD2 CASSPRIRLAGLSDTQYF TGTGCCAGCAGCCCTCGGATACGACTAGCGGGATTGTCAGATACGCAGTATTTT
NA TRBJ2-7 TRBV5-6 NA CASSVLLQSTPTDEQYF TGTGCCAGCAGTGTACTACTGCAGTCGACCCCTACGGACGAGCAGTACTTC
NA TRBJ2-1 TRBV19 NA CASSISARSSYNEQFF TGTGCCAGTAGTATATCTGCCCGTAGCTCCTACAATGAGCAGTTCTTC